Given below is one T cell receptor beta chain in context. There are a few counts of this clonotype. What antigen it recognizes has not been identified. No base quality values were provided; no much bigger clone lies one nucleotide off. The library was built by means of 5' RACE. This sample was sequenced with an Illumina HiSeq 2500. A second PCR of 7 to 11 cycles was performed with a sample-barcoded 5' primer and a J-beta primer mix. A unique molecular identifier was introduced onto each TCR beta cDNA molecule by a template-switch 5' adaptor carrying 12 random nucleotides. Each sample yielded at least 3 million CDR3-containing paired-end reads. The Mint cDNA synthesis kit, primed by a TRBC-specific oligonucleotide, was used to synthesize first-strand cDNA from all RNA. Following uracil-DNA glycosylase treatment, all cDNA underwent a first 18-cycle PCR with the universal primers M1SS and BC2_uni_R. Under the source paper's analysis protocol: Normalization of each sample was performed by random selection of 1 million high-quality reads, each carrying a distinct molecular identifier. Reads with shared molecular identifiers were discarded instead of being binned into consensus sequences. MiTCR, with a Q25 quality threshold and the strictest error-elimination algorithm, was used for CDR3 identification, clonotype clustering and error correction. A nonparametric unseen species model using Euler transformation provided a lower-bound estimate of total TCR beta diversity. TCRdb handled the public reads itself, with Q25 trimming in fastp and clone calling in MiXCR, and kept productive beta chains. CDR3 protein duplicates are merged, each entry listing the most common genes and DNA. TCRdb's processing, not the authors', yielded these V and J calls. The sample data list over a million distinct CDR3 sequences, and 45% of these were observed just once. Jointly, the top ten make up 18% of the sample.

The data were obtained in a study of blood T cells in healthy people across ages (dated by TCRdb to between 2015 and 2016). For the study in its entirety: In model experiments, roughly one uniquely barcoded TCR beta cDNA molecule per two T cells was captured by template switching. The study measured age-related changes in TCR beta repertoire diversity using deep sequencing normalized with unique cDNA molecular identifiers. Four age groups were formed from the donors: young (average approximately 15 years), middle-aged (more than 35), aged (about 62) and long-lived (about 80). To avoid experimental bias, donors of different ages were spread randomly across the sequencing lanes. Two additional independent replicas of 1 million unique cDNA reads from the same blood draw were analyzed for two donors (one aged 18 to 30 and one aged 80 or older). Points the paper makes about the study in general: Estimates of total diversity based on one million sequenced T cells were regarded as lower bounds and as underestimates. Because profiling used bulk unsorted PBMCs, naive and antigen-experienced compartments could not be compared conclusively. Compared with the aged group, the long-lived group had more naive CD4+ T cells, fewer expanded clones and increased TCR diversity, a pattern suggesting age selection. Because the CMV infection status of the donors was unknown, age-related changes in expanded clonotypes may potentially have been confounded. A strong correlation was found between observed TCR beta diversity and the percentage of naive T cells measured by flow cytometry. Observed TCR beta diversity per million T cells fell roughly linearly with age, and a significant reduction was already apparent by age about 38.

The donors were about 40 Caucasian individuals from Russia, aged roughly 6 to 100 years, who were systemically healthy. Approximately 9 milliliters of peripheral blood were collected from each donor into EDTA-treated Vacutainer tubes. Ficoll-Paque density-gradient centrifugation was used to isolate PBMCs, with at least 6.5 million per sample. Total RNA, at least 6 micrograms per sample, was extracted from PBMCs with Trizol reagent. The percentages of naive CD45RAhigh/CD27high T cells were determined by flow cytometry on a PBMC aliquot from every donor. CDR1 SEHNR and CDR2 FQNEAQ were looked up in the germline V gene (reference sequence). The CDR3 numbers 14 residues from cysteine through phenylalanine. Of the read, only the CDR3 DNA is kept; its 42 bases are in frame from base 1. V lost 3 bases and J lost 6 bases; the stretch between them is 14 bases long.

Sequencing was performed on blood. The chain is made from TRBV7-9 and TRBJ1-2; the D gene is unclear. This sequence originates from a woman aged 55-69 years in good health. The CDR3 reads as follows: CASSFSSGDNGYTF. The nucleotide sequence is given as TGTGCCAGCAGCTTTAGCAGTGGCGACAATGGCTACACCTTC.